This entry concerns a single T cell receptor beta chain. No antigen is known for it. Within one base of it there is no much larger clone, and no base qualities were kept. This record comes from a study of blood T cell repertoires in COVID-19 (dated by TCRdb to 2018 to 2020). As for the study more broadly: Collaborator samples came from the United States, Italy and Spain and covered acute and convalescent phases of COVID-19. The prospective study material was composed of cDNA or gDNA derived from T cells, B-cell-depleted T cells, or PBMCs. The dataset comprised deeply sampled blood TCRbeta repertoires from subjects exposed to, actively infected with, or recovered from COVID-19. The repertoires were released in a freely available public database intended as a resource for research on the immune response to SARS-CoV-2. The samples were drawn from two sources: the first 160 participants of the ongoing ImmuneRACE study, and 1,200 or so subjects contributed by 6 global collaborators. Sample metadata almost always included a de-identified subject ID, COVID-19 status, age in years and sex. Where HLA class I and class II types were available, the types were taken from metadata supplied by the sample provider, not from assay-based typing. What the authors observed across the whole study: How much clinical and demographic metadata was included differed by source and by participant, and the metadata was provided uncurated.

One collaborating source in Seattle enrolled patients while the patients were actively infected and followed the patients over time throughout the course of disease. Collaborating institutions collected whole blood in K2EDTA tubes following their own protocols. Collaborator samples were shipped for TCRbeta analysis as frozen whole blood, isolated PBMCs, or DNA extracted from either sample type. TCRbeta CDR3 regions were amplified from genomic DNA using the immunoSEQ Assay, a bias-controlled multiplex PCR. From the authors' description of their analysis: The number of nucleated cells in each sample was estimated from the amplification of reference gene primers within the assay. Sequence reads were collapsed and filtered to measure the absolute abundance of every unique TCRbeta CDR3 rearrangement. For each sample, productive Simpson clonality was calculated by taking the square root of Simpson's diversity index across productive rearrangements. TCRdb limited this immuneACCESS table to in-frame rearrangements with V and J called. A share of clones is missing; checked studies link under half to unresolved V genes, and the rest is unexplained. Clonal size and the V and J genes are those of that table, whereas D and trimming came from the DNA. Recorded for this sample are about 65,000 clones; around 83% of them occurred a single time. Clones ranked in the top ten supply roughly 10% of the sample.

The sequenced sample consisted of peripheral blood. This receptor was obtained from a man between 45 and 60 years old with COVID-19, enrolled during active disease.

The CDR3 loop reads CASSPYNLQTGPNEKLFF. The nucleotide sequence is given as TGCGCCAGCAGCCCCTACAACCTTCAGACAGGGCCTAATGAAAAACTGTTTTTT. The V and J genes are TRBV4-1 and TRBJ1-4, with 7 central nucleotides matching TRBD1. The CDR3 starts with the cysteine, ends with the phenylalanine, and has 18 residues. Only the CDR3 region is kept as DNA, spanning 54 bases read in frame from base 1. V loses 4 bases at its end and J loses 3 bases; junction bases beyond the gene matches: 14. CDR1 and CDR2 were assigned from the germline V gene as MGHRA and YSYEKL.